This T cell receptor (beta chain) was sequenced during a study of breast tumors, draining lymph nodes, adjacent tissues. General study points: That most tumor T cells come from lymph nodes remained unproven. Findings are consistent with lymph node origin and intratumoral expansion of most tumor T cells.

The V end was cut by 0 bases, the J end by 4 bases, with 13 bases between. The CDR3 has 15 amino acids. Germline loops: CDR1 MNHEY, CDR2 SVGAGI. Breast cancer patients provided tissue from their axillary draining lymph nodes. This clonotype was seen ten or more times. What it binds is not known. TCRdb reprocessed the multiplex PCR reads with MiXCR, giving one entry per CDR3 protein. The sample has some 120,000 distinct CDR3 sequences, about 20% seen once. This clonotype was obtained from a female donor with breast cancer. Some clones in this sample may be carry-over from other donors' samples. Input material: axillary lymph node tissue. V gene TRBV6-5 combines with J gene TRBJ2-7; D not resolved. The CDR3 sequence: CASSYSGLGSYEQYF. The CDR3 DNA is TGTGCCAGCAGTTACTCTGGGCTAGGTTCTTACGAGCAGTACTTC.